This record looks at one TCR beta chain sequence and its context. Its cognate antigen is unknown. This specimen belongs to a study of T cells in localized non-small cell lung cancer. Study-level findings and limits: Uninvolved adjacent lung showed peak T cell clonality, exceeding tumor. In the blood, greater T cell density corresponded to longer overall survival. In adjacent lung, a median about 52 of the top 100 tumor clones were found.

Using immunoSEQ multiplex PCR, the repertoire was profiled, and TCRdb retains in-frame clones only, with some absent. Of about 28,000 clones in the sample, about 80% were seen once. CDR3 size: 15 residues. Germline V gene data show CDR1 as SGHTA and CDR2 as FQGNSA. The V and J ends lost 1 base and 1 base respectively, with 8 bases between them. This receptor was obtained from a man aged 35-75 years with stage III lung adenocarcinoma. This chain joins TRBV7-2 and TRBJ1-3; unclear D gene. This material consisted of peripheral blood mononuclear cells, taken before any cancer treatment. The CDR3 loop is CASSLEAGSGNTIYF. The DNA for the CDR3 is TGTGCCAGCAGCTTAGAAGCGGGGTCTGGAAACACCATATATTTT.